The 10 T cell receptor beta chains below come from one sample, sequenced in a study of graft-versus-host responses after intestinal transplantation. Libraries were prepared by immunoSEQ multiplex PCR; TCRdb keeps only in-frame clonotypes and omits some of them. The table lists roughly 96,000 clones, 90% to 95% of them singletons, with approximately 0.5% in the top ten. These receptors are not linked to any known antigen. Sequenced material: unstimulated CD8+ T cells sorted from spleen or lymph node cells, taken before intestinal transplant. The receptors stem from a human donor who received an intestinal transplant.

This chain links TRBV28 with TRBJ2-7; possibly TRBD2 for D (6 bases). Germline V gives CDR1 MDHEN, CDR2 SYDVKM. Deletions cut 4 bases from V and 4 bases from J, with 8 bases between. This CDR3 is built from 12 residues. This CDR3 is CASSWEAYEQYF. The CDR3 region has the DNA TGTGCCAGCAGTTGGGAGGCTTACGAGCAGTACTTC.

This clone occurred a few times. The chain recombines TRBV4-3 with TRBJ2-1; D possibly corresponds to TRBD1 (6 bases). The V and J ends lost 5 bases and 3 bases respectively, with 11 bases between them. The CDR3 contains 14 residues. Germline values: CDR1 LGHNA, CDR2 YSLEER. For the CDR3, the DNA is TGCGCCAGCAGCGCAGGGGCAAACTACAATGAGCAGTTCTTC. It encodes CASSAGANYNEQFF.

The chain is built from TRBV30 and TRBJ2-7, with 7 bases matching TRBD1. Trimming cost V 4 bases and J 0 bases; bases outside gene matches: 3. Germline V gene sequence: CDR1 GTSNPN, CDR2 SVGIG (reference sequence). This CDR3 contains 13 residues. The CDR3 DNA reads TGTGCCTGGAAGACAGGGAACTCCTACGAGCAGTACTTC. It is translated as CAWKTGNSYEQYF.

The chain carries TRBV7-6 and TRBJ2-2, with 9 bases that match TRBD2. Trimming took 4 bases from V and 6 from J; bases not matched to a gene: 9. The germline CDR1 and CDR2 sequences are SGHVS and FNYEAQ. CDR3 size: 16 residues. The CDR3 DNA follows: TGTGCCAGCAGCTCCCTTAGCGGGAGACGGGCCGGGGAGCTGTTTTTT. This codes for CASSSLSGRRAGELFF.

As DNA, the CDR3 is TGCGCCAGCAGCTTGGTCGTTAACACCGGGGAGCTGTTTTTT. This sequence encodes CASSLVVNTGELFF. The chain carries TRBV5-1 and TRBJ2-2; D not resolved. The V end was cut by 0 bases, the J end by 2 bases, with 5 bases between. CDR1 SGHRS and CDR2 YFSETQ come from the germline V gene. The CDR3 length is 14 residues. Variable domain in full (rest from reference TRBV5-1 and TRBJ2-2): KAGVTQTPRYLIKTRGQQVTLSCSPISGHRSVSWYQQTPGQGLQFLFEYFSETQRNKGNFPGRFSGRQFSNSRSEMNVSTLELGDSALYLCASSLVVNTGELFFGEGSRLTVL.

The CDR3 loop reads CAWSAWGRPPNEQFF. The CDR3 coding sequence is TGTGCCTGGAGTGCCTGGGGGCGCCCACCCAATGAGCAGTTCTTC. This rearrangement joins TRBV30 to TRBJ2-1; tentatively, D is TRBD1 (6 bases). Trimming stripped 1 base from V and 6 bases from J, with 16 bases between. From germline, CDR1 is GTSNPN and CDR2 SVGIG (reference sequence). The CDR3 covers 15 residues. The full variable domain, its missing parts supplied by reference TRBV30 and TRBJ2-1, is SQTIHQWPATLVQPVGSPLSLECTVEGTSNPNLYWYRQAAGRGLQLLFYSVGIGQISSEVPQNLSASRPQDRQFILSSKKLLLSDSGFYLCAWSAWGRPPNEQFFGPGTRLTVL.

The chain has TRBV19 and TRBJ2-1; D may be TRBD2 (6 bases). This CDR3 is built from 15 residues. Germline values: CDR1 LNHDA, CDR2 SQIVND (reference sequence). The V gene lost 3 bases and the J gene lost 6 bases, with 15 bases spanning the gap. In nucleotides, the CDR3 is TGTGCCAGTAGTATCGGCCCGGCGGGGCTCAATGAGCAGTTCTTC. Translated: CASSIGPAGLNEQFF.

The chain combines TRBV6-6 with TRBJ2-1; 11 nucleotides agree with TRBD1. V shed 2 bases and J 9 bases; nucleotides not matched to a gene: 9. CDR1 and CDR2 from the germline V gene are MNHNY and SVGAGI (reference sequence). The CDR3 covers 16 residues. In DNA form, the CDR3 reads TGTGCCAGCAGTTACCCGCGGGACAGGGGGGGCATTGAGCAGTTCTTC. It encodes CASSYPRDRGGIEQFF.

The V and J genes are TRBV28 and TRBJ1-1; a weak D match, TRBD1 (6 bases). Germline V lookup: CDR1 MDHEN, CDR2 SYDVKM. This CDR3 contains 13 residues. Trimming cost V 6 bases and J 2 bases, with 10 bases left between them. CDR3 sequence: CASRETGNTEAFF. CDR3 in DNA: TGTGCCAGCAGGGAGACAGGTAACACTGAAGCTTTCTTT.

The chain links TRBV5-5 to TRBJ2-1; 12 nucleotides line up with TRBD2. The CDR3 is 18 residues long. The germline CDR1 and CDR2 sequences are SGHKS and YYEKEE (reference sequence). V shed 4 bases and J 3 bases; nucleotides not matched to a gene: 11. The CDR3 sequence is CASSQKRLAGGYYNEQFF. DNA of the CDR3: TGTGCCAGCAGCCAGAAGAGGCTAGCGGGAGGGTACTACAATGAGCAGTTCTTC.